This note documents a single TCR beta chain sequence. The protocol was immunoSEQ multiplex PCR, while the TCRdb copy is restricted to in-frame clones and leaves out a portion. The data hold approximately 160,000 clones, with roughly 86% observed a single time. The source of the sample is a study of cytomegalovirus exposure and HLA in healthy donors. It was the approximately 120-subject validation cohort, separate from the approximately 680-subject first cohort, to which the donors belonged. The CDR3 totals 17 residues. The V end was cut by 0 bases, the J end by 2 bases, with 14 bases between. Germline CDR1 and CDR2: MGHRA and YSYEKL.

The rearrangement uses TRBV4-1 and TRBJ1-5; D is possibly TRBD1 (6 bases). The sequenced material came from PBMCs. The sequence came from a man between 18 and 35 years old in good health and CMV-seropositive. The CDR3: CASSQETSPGGNQPQHF. The CDR3 DNA follows: TGCGCCAGCAGCCAAGAAACGAGTCCAGGGGGCAATCAGCCCCAGCATTTT.